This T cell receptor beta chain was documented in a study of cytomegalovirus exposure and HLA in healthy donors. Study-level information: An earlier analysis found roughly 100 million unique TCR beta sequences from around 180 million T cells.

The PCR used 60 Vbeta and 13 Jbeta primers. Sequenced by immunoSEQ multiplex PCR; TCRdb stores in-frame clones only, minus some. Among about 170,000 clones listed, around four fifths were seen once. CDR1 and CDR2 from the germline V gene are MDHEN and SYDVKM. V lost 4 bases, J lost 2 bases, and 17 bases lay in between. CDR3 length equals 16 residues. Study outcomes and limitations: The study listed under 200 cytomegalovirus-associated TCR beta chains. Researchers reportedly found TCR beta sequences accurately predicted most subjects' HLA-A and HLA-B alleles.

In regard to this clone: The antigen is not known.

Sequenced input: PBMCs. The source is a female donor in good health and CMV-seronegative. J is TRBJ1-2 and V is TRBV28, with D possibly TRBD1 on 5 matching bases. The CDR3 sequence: CASSWGGNSLNYGYTF. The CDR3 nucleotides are TGTGCCAGCAGTTGGGGGGGGAACAGCCTCAACTATGGCTACACCTTC.